These T cell receptor beta chains were read from a single sample in a study of cytomegalovirus exposure and HLA in healthy donors. The method was immunoSEQ multiplex PCR; TCRdb's version includes in-frame clones alone and lacks a portion of them. The profile shows 110,000 to 150,000 clones, approximately 80% of them singletons. The sequenced material came from PBMCs. These receptors all come from a male donor in good health and CMV-seronegative. Both conserved end residues are part of each CDR3. The D gene is left open where the match is weak. Not all rows give a size; the values are once, few, many and, for expanded clones, a class.

cdr3_length j_call clone_size d_call v_call cdr3_nt cdr3_aa
16 TRBJ2-5 NA TRBD1 TRBV5-1 TGCGCCAGCAGCCCCGGGACAGGGGGCTTAAGAGAGACCCAGTACTTC CASSPGTGGLRETQYF
12 TRBJ2-5 NA NA TRBV5-8 TGTGCCAGCAGCTCCGTCAGGGAGACCCAGTACTTC CASSSVRETQYF
15 TRBJ1-2 NA NA TRBV6-5 TGTGCCAGCAGTTACTCAGACAGTTATAACTATGGCTACACCTTC CASSYSDSYNYGYTF
15 TRBJ2-5 NA NA TRBV5-1 TGCGCCAGCAGCTTGGGGGGGGGCCCCCCGGATACCCAGTACTTC CASSLGGGPPDTQYF
14 TRBJ1-1 NA NA TRBV7-9 TGTGCCAGCAGCTTAGGTACAGGGAACACTGAAGCTTTCTTT CASSLGTGNTEAFF
18 TRBJ1-2 few TRBD1 TRBV7-2 TGTGCCAGCAGCTTAGATCAGGGACAGGGATTTGACTACTATGGCTACACCTTC CASSLDQGQGFDYYGYTF
16 TRBJ2-2 few TRBD1 TRBV5-1 TGCGCCAGCAGCTTGGCGGCAGGGGGTTTATCCGGGGAGCTGTTTTTT CASSLAAGGLSGELFF
14 TRBJ1-2 NA NA TRBV5-8 TGTGCCAGCAGCTTGTTAACGGTGAACTATGGCTACACCTTC CASSLLTVNYGYTF
16 TRBJ1-5 NA TRBD1 TRBV4-1 TGCGCCAGCAGCCCGCAAGGGACAGGGTGGAATCAGCCCCAGCATTTT CASSPQGTGWNQPQHF
15 TRBJ2-1 NA TRBD2 TRBV5-4 TGTGCCAGCAGCTTCGGGGTAGCGGGGGGTAATGAGCAGTTCTTC CASSFGVAGGNEQFF
13 TRBJ2-7 once NA TRBV2 TGTGCCAGCACTGAGGCCCAACCCCACGAGCAGTACTTC CASTEAQPHEQYF
14 TRBJ2-5 NA TRBD2 TRBV13 TGTGCCAGCAGCAAAGGGACTAGACAAGAGACCCAGTACTTC CASSKGTRQETQYF
15 TRBJ1-3 NA NA TRBV7-2 TGTGCCAGCAGCTTAGCCCCAGGGGCAGGAAACACCATATATTTT CASSLAPGAGNTIYF
12 TRBJ2-1 NA NA TRBV7-9 TGTGCCAGCAGCTTAACCCGGAATGAGCAGTTCTTC CASSLTRNEQFF
13 TRBJ2-5 few NA TRBV11-3 TGTGCCAGCAGCCGCGACAGCCAAGAGACCCAGTACTTC CASSRDSQETQYF